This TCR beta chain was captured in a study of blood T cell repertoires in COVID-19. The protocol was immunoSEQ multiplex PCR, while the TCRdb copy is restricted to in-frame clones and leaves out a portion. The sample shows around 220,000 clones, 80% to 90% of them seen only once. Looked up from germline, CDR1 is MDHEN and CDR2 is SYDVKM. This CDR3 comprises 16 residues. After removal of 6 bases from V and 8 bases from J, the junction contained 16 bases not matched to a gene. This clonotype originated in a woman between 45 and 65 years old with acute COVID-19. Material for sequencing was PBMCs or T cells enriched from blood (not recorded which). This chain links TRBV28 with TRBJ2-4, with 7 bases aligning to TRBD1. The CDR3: CASRMMQGVAADIQYF. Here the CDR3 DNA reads TGTGCCAGCAGGATGATGCAGGGGGTTGCTGCAGACATTCAGTACTTC.